These T cell receptor beta chains were read from a single sample in a study of blood T cell repertoires in COVID-19. Clones were sequenced by immunoSEQ multiplex PCR, and TCRdb holds only the in-frame ones, with some missing. The sample lists roughly 250,000 clones; 80% to 85% were seen once. The sequenced sample consisted of peripheral blood. Receptor source: a person between 65 and 79 years old with COVID-19, enrolled during active disease. CDR3s include the opening cysteine and the closing phenylalanine or tryptophan. Each record gives: CDR3 protein, CDR3 DNA, V gene, J gene, D gene, clone size. A D gene is named only where the DNA matches it firmly. Only part of the rows carry a size: once, few, many, or a class if the clone is expanded.

CASSTRGGNTDTQYF	TGTGCCAGCAGCACCCGGGGGGGCAACACAGATACGCAGTATTTT	TRBV12-1	TRBJ2-3	-	-
CASSVGSQTYEQYF	TGTGCCAGCAGCGTGGGTAGCCAGACCTACGAGCAGTACTTC	TRBV9	TRBJ2-7	-	-
CASSLAGTMYNEQFF	TGTGCCAGCAGCTTAGCCGGGACTATGTACAATGAGCAGTTCTTC	TRBV11-3	TRBJ2-1	TRBD2	-
CATKRPGQGLTEAFF	TGTGCCACGAAGCGCCCGGGACAGGGGTTGACTGAAGCTTTCTTT	TRBV6-5	TRBJ1-1	TRBD1	-
CASSATGGEKLFF	TGTGCCAGCAGCGCTACAGGGGGTGAAAAACTGTTTTTT	TRBV5-8	TRBJ1-4	TRBD1	-
CASTPSTDYYGYTF	TGTGCCAGCACCCCGTCGACAGATTACTATGGCTACACCTTC	TRBV25-1	TRBJ1-2	-	-
CATSRDLAGGRAEAFF	TGTGCCACCAGCAGAGATCTTGCAGGGGGTCGGGCTGAAGCTTTCTTT	TRBV15	TRBJ1-1	TRBD1	-
CASSGAQDSGNTIYF	TGTGCCAGCAGCGGAGCTCAGGACTCTGGAAACACCATATATTTT	TRBV9	TRBJ1-3	-	-
CASTQGGADQPQHF	TGTGCCAGCACCCAGGGAGGGGCGGATCAGCCCCAGCATTTT	TRBV28	TRBJ1-5	-	few
CASSVPGLGGNEQFF	TGTGCCAGCAGCGTCCCGGGACTAGGGGGCAATGAGCAGTTCTTC	TRBV6-2/TRBV6-3	TRBJ2-1	TRBD2	-
CSASTSGTRYTGELFF	TGCAGTGCTAGTACCTCAGGGACAAGGTACACCGGGGAGCTGTTTTTT	TRBV20-1	TRBJ2-2	-	-
CASSSYRTLTEAFF	TGTGCCAGCAGTTCCTACAGGACACTCACTGAAGCTTTCTTT	TRBV27	TRBJ1-1	-	-
CASSQDTLAGGSQETQYF	TGTGCCAGCAGCCAAGATACGCTAGCGGGAGGCTCACAAGAGACCCAGTACTTC	TRBV4-2	TRBJ2-5	TRBD2	-
CASSLMDGAGNEQFF	TGTGCCAGCAGCTTAATGGATGGCGCGGGAAACGAGCAGTTCTTC	TRBV7-3	TRBJ2-1	-	-
CASSLDTGYYGYTF	TGTGCCAGCAGCTTGGACACAGGGTACTATGGCTACACCTTC	TRBV11-1	TRBJ1-2	-	-
CASSLLVGGNQPQHF	TGTGCCAGCAGTTTATTAGTCGGGGGCAATCAGCCCCAGCATTTT	TRBV28	TRBJ1-5	-	-
CASSQYSGTSGKQFF	TGCGCCAGCAGCCAATACAGTGGGACTAGCGGGAAGCAGTTCTTC	TRBV4-1	TRBJ2-1	TRBD2	-
CASSLGATTKYF	TGTGCCAGCAGCTTGGGGGCGACGACGAAGTATTTT	TRBV5-6	TRBJ2-3	-	-
CASSLDLRGEQYF	TGTGCCAGCAGCTTAGATCTTAGAGGCGAGCAGTACTTC	TRBV11-2	TRBJ2-7	-	-
CASSEDERLAPYEQYF	TGTGCCAGCAGTGAAGATGAGCGGCTAGCGCCCTACGAGCAGTACTTC	TRBV2	TRBJ2-7	-	-
CASSAGTSYNEQFF	TGTGCCAGCAGCGCCGGGACTAGTTACAATGAGCAGTTCTTC	TRBV9	TRBJ2-1	TRBD2	once
CAISDTLYNEQFF	TGTGCCATTTCGGACACTTTATACAATGAGCAGTTCTTC	TRBV19	TRBJ2-1	-	-
CASRGGGIDTQYF	TGTGCCAGCAGGGGAGGGGGAATAGATACGCAGTATTTT	TRBV11-2	TRBJ2-3	-	-
CASSAYRAGQAIDQPQHF	TGTGCCAGCAGTGCGTACCGAGCGGGACAGGCCATAGATCAGCCCCAGCATTTT	TRBV27	TRBJ1-5	TRBD1	-
CASRKGQGVYVQYF	TGTGCCAGCAGGAAGGGACAGGGTGTTTATGTCCAGTACTTC	TRBV2	TRBJ2-7	TRBD1	-
CASSLKGQGTNEQFF	TGTGCCAGCAGTCTTAAGGGACAGGGTACCAATGAGCAGTTCTTC	TRBV6-6	TRBJ2-1	TRBD1	few